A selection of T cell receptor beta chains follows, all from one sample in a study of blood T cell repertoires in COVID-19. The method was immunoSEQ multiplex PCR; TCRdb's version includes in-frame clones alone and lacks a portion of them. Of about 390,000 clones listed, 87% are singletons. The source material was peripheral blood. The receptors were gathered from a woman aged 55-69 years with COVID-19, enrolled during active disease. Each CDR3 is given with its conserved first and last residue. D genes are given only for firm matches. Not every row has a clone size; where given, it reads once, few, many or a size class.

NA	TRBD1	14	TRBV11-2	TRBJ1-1	TGTGCCAGCAGCCCGTGGACAGGGAACACTGAAGCTTTCTTT	CASSPWTGNTEAFF
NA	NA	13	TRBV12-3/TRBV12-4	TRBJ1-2	TGTGCCAGCAGTTTCCCGCGGGGGGATGGCTACACCTTC	CASSFPRGDGYTF
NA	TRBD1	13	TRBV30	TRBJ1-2	TGTGCCTGGCGGACAGGGGGACAGTATGGCTACACCTTC	CAWRTGGQYGYTF
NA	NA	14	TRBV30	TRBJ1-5	TGTGCCTGGAGTTCAGGGGTGCTTAGTCAGCCCCAGCATTTT	CAWSSGVLSQPQHF
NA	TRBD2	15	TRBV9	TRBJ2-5	TGTGCCAGCAGCGTAGCGGGGGGGCCTGATGAGACCCAGTACTTC	CASSVAGGPDETQYF
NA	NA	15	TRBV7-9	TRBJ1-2	TGTGCCAGCAGCTTAGCGGGGACACCCAACTATGGCTACACCTTC	CASSLAGTPNYGYTF
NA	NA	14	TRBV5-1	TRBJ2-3	TGCGCCAGCAGCTTGACCGCAGGGCAAGATACGCAGTATTTT	CASSLTAGQDTQYF
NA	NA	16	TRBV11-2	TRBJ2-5	TGTGCCAGCAGCTCCCGGAGAAGTATCCGACAAGAGACCCAGTACTTC	CASSSRRSIRQETQYF
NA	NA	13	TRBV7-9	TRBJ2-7	TGTGCCAGCAGCCCGACTTCTCTCTACGAGCAGTACTTC	CASSPTSLYEQYF
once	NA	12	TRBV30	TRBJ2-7	TGTGCCTGGAGTGTTTCCAGGGGCGAGCAGTACTTC	CAWSVSRGEQYF
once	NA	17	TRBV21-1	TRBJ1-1	TGTGCCAGCAGCAAGGTGGGGGGTCGGGGACAGGGTTTTGAAGCTTTCTTT	CASSKVGGRGQGFEAFF
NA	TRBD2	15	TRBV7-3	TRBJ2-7	TGTGCCAGCAGCTTAAGGGCTAGCGGGGGTTACGAGCAGTACTTC	CASSLRASGGYEQYF
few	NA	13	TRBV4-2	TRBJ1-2	TGTGCCAGCAGCCCAGCGCCGGGGGGACAATACACCTTC	CASSPAPGGQYTF
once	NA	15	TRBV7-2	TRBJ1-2	TGTGCCAGCAGTCCCCATATTATCGATTCGCGAGGCTACACCTTC	CASSPHIIDSRGYTF
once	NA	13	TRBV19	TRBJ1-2	TGTGCCAGTAGTCCCACGGCTAGCTATGGCTACACCTTC	CASSPTASYGYTF
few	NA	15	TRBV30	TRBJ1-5	TGTGCCTGGAGTGAGGGGCTGGCGAGCAATCAGCCCCAGCATTTT	CAWSEGLASNQPQHF
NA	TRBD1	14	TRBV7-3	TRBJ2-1	TGTGCCAGCAGCTCTGCGGACAGGAGAAATGAGCAGTTCTTC	CASSSADRRNEQFF
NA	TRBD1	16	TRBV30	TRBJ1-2	TGTGCCTGGAGTAGGGGGCCGGGGGCTTTGCTTGGTGGCTACACCTTC	CAWSRGPGALLGGYTF
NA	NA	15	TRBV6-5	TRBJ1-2	TGTGCCAGCAGGAGTTGGGACCTCGGGAGCGGAGGCTACACCTTC	CASRSWDLGSGGYTF
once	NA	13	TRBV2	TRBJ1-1	TGTGCCAGCAGGGAAGGAGGGATCCCTGAAGCTTTCTTT	CASREGGIPEAFF
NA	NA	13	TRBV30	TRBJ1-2	TGTGCCTGGAGTGTTACTTCTAACTATGGCTACACCTTC	CAWSVTSNYGYTF
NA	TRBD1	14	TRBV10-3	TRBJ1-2	TGTGCCATCAGGAGGGGACAGGGGGCGTATGGCTACACCTTC	CAIRRGQGAYGYTF